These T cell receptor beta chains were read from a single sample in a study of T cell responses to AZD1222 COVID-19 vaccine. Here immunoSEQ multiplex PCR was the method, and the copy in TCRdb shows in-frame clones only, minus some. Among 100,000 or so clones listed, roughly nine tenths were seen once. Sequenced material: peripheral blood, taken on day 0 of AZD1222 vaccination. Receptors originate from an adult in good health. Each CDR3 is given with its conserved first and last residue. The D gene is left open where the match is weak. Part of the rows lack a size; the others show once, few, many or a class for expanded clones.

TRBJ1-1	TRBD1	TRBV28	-	TGTGCCAGCAGTTCCACAGGGGCTCCAGCTTTCTTT	CASSSTGAPAFF
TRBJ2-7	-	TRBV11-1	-	TGTGCCAGCAGCTTAGTAGCGACCTCCTACGAGCAGTACTTC	CASSLVATSYEQYF
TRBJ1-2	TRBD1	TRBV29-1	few	TGCAGCGCCAATTTGCAGGGGGCTGGGGGCTACACCTTC	CSANLQGAGGYTF
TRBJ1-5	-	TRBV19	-	TGTGCCAGTAGAGGGGCGGGGGCGCTAAGTCAGCCCCAGCATTTT	CASRGAGALSQPQHF
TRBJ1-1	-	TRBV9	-	TGTGCCAGCAGCTACGAGAGGAACACTGAAGCTTTCTTT	CASSYERNTEAFF
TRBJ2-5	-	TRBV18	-	TGTGCCAGCTCACTGACCGACACCCCGAGGGGAGAGACCCAGTACTTC	CASSLTDTPRGETQYF
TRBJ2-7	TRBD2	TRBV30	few	TGTGCCTGGAGTGCCGAGGCTAGCGGAAACTACGAGCAGTACTTC	CAWSAEASGNYEQYF
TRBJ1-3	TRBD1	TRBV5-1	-	TGCGCCAGCAGCCAGCAAGGACAGGGGGCCGGAAACACCATATATTTT	CASSQQGQGAGNTIYF
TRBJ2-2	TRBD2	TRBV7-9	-	TGTGCCAGCAGCGTTAGCGGGATGAACACCGGGGAGCTGTTTTTT	CASSVSGMNTGELFF
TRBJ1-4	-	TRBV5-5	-	TGTGCCAGCAGCCCCGATCCGGGGCTTAATGAAAAACTGTTTTTT	CASSPDPGLNEKLFF
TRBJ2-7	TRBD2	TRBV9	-	TGTGCCAGCAGCGTACTAGCGGGAGTCGAGCAGTACTTC	CASSVLAGVEQYF
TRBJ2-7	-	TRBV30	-	TGTGCCTGGAGTGTAAGCAGCTACGAGCAGTACTTC	CAWSVSSYEQYF
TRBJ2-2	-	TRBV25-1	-	TGTGCCGGGCAGGGGAACACCGGGGAGCTGTTTTTT	CAGQGNTGELFF
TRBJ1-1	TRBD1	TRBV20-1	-	TGCAGTGCTAGTGACAGGGGGGCTAACACTGAAGCTTTCTTT	CSASDRGANTEAFF
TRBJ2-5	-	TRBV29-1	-	TGCAGCGTTGAAGCGGGGGTTCACCAAGAGACCCAGTACTTC	CSVEAGVHQETQYF
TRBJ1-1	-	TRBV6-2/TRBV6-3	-	TGTGCCAGCAGTTACGAGGCAGGAGGTGTGGACACTGAAGCTTTCTTT	CASSYEAGGVDTEAFF
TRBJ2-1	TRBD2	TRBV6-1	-	TGTGCCAGCAGTGAGACTAGCGGACGCTACAATGAGCAGTTCTTC	CASSETSGRYNEQFF
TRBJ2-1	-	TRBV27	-	TGTGCCAGCAGGGGAGCGGGCAGCTCCTACAATGAGCAGTTCTTC	CASRGAGSSYNEQFF
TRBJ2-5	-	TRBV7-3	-	TGTGCCAGCAGCCCGGTTGGGGGGCATGAGACCCAGTACTTC	CASSPVGGHETQYF
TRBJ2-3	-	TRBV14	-	TGTGCCAGCAGCCTGTGGGGAGTAAGCGGAACAGATACGCAGTATTTT	CASSLWGVSGTDTQYF
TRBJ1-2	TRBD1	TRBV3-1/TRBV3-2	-	TGTGCCAGCAGCCAGGACAGGGGGTGGGGTGGGAATGGCTACACCTTC	CASSQDRGWGGNGYTF
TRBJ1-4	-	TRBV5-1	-	TGCGCCAGCAGCCCCGGATCGGGCGAAAAACTGTTTTTT	CASSPGSGEKLFF
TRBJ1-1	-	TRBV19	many	TGTGCCAGTAGTCCCTCCGCGGGAGCAGCTTTCTTT	CASSPSAGAAFF
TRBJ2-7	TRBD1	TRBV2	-	TGTGCCAGCGCCTGGGGACAGGGGGAATACGAGCAGTACTTC	CASAWGQGEYEQYF
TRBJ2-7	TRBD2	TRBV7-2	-	TGTGCCAGCAGCTTAACGGGAGGGAGCTCCTACGAGCAGTACTTC	CASSLTGGSSYEQYF
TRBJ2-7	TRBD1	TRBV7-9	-	TGTGCCAGCAGCTTTGTGGACAGGGGGCACTACGAGCAGTACTTC	CASSFVDRGHYEQYF
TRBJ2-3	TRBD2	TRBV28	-	TGTGCCAGCAGTTTCTCGCTAGCGGACTTCACAGATACGCAGTATTTT	CASSFSLADFTDTQYF
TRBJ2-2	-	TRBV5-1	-	TGCGCCAGCAGCTTACTACAAACGAACACCGGGGAGCTGTTTTTT	CASSLLQTNTGELFF
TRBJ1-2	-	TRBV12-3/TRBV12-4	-	TGTGCCAGCAGAGACCTTAACTATGGCTACACCTTC	CASRDLNYGYTF
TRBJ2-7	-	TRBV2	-	TGTGCCAGCAGGGGGGACTCAATGATACGGGAGCAGTACTTC	CASRGDSMIREQYF
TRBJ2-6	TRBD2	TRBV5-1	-	TGCGCCAGCAGCGAGCGAACTAGCGACTCTGGGGCCAACGTCCTGACTTTC	CASSERTSDSGANVLTF
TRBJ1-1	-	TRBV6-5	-	TGTGCCAGCAGTCCCGACTTGGCCTCGAACACTGAAGCTTTCTTT	CASSPDLASNTEAFF
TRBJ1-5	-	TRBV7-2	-	TGTGCCAGCAGCCCGACAGGTCCTAATCAGCCCCAGCATTTT	CASSPTGPNQPQHF
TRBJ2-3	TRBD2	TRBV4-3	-	TGCGCCAGCAGCCAAGGCATGGGACTAGCGGGCACAGATACGCAGTATTTT	CASSQGMGLAGTDTQYF
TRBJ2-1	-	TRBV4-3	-	TGCGCCAGCAGCCAAGATTCCGGGGGTGAGCAGTTCTTC	CASSQDSGGEQFF
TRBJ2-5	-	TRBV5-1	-	TGCGCCAGCAGCCCTTCCATAGGGATGGAGAGAGAGACCCAGTACTTC	CASSPSIGMERETQYF
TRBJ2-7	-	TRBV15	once	TGTGCCACCAGCAGAGATCAGGGGCCTACCTACGAGCAGTACTTC	CATSRDQGPTYEQYF
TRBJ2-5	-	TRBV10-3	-	TGTGCCATCAGTGAAGGGGGAAACCGGGAGACCCAGTACTTC	CAISEGGNRETQYF
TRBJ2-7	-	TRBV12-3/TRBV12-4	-	TGTGCCAGCAGTTTTAGGGGCGAGCAGTACTTC	CASSFRGEQYF
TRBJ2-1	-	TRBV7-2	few	TGTGCCAGCAGCGCCGACGAAGGGGAGCAGTTCTTC	CASSADEGEQFF
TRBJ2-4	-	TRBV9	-	TGTGCCAGCAGCGTAGTTGGGGTAAGGAACATTCAGTACTTC	CASSVVGVRNIQYF
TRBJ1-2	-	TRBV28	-	TGTGCCAGCAGTTTATACGGGGGGTCCTATGGCTACACCTTC	CASSLYGGSYGYTF
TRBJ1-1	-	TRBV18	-	TGTGCCAGCTCTCCTGACAGTACCGTGAACACTGAAGCTTTCTTT	CASSPDSTVNTEAFF
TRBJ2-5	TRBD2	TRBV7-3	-	TGTGCCAGCAGCCCGGGGGGACTGGAAGAGACCCAGTACTTC	CASSPGGLEETQYF
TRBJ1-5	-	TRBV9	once	TGTGCCAGCAGCGTAGGAAACAGCCTGGGTCAGCCCCAGCATTTT	CASSVGNSLGQPQHF
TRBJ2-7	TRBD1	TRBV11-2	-	TGTGCCAGCAGCTTACCGGGGACAGACGAGCAGTACTTC	CASSLPGTDEQYF
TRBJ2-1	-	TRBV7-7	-	TGTGCTAGCAGCTTAGGGGGGGGGACGTACAATGAGCAGTTCTTC	CASSLGGGTYNEQFF
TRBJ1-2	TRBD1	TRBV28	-	TGTGCCAGCAGGCTCCCAGGGGGGTACGGCTACACCTTC	CASRLPGGYGYTF
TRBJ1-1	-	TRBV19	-	TGTGCCAGTAGTCCAGGGGCTCGGGTCACTGAAGCTTTCTTT	CASSPGARVTEAFF
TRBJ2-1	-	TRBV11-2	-	TGTGCCAGCAGGTCCTTCGTGTCAAAGTCTAATGAGCAGTTCTTC	CASRSFVSKSNEQFF